The 4 T cell receptor beta chains below come from one sample, sequenced in a study of cytotoxic CD8 clonotypes in ibrutinib-treated CLL. TCRdb's table, derived via immunoSEQ multiplex PCR, lists solely in-frame clones and lacks some. In the table there are approximately 24,000 clones, 78% of which are singletons. The specimen was PBMCs, collected before ibrutinib treatment. These receptors were obtained from a human donor with chronic lymphocytic leukemia.

The chain employs TRBV28 and TRBJ1-1; perhaps TRBD1 as D (6 bases). Between the trimmed V and J ends, which lost 10 bases and 0 bases, there was a span of 15 bases. The germline CDR1 and CDR2 sequences are MDHEN and SYDVKM. This CDR3 contains 14 residues. CDR3: CAISQGLVNTEAFF. CDR3 nucleotide sequence: TGTGCCATCAGCCAGGGGCTGGTGAACACTGAAGCTTTCTTT.

The V call is TRBV7-9, the J call TRBJ1-1; D perhaps matches TRBD1 (5 bases). Trimming stripped 5 bases from V and 1 base from J, with 11 bases between. This CDR3 comprises 14 residues. Germline V gene data show CDR1 as SEHNR and CDR2 as FQNEAQ (reference sequence). This chain's CDR3 is CASSATVSNTEAFF. Here the CDR3 DNA reads TGTGCCAGCAGCGCGACAGTTTCGAACACTGAAGCTTTCTTT.

The V and J genes are TRBV15 and TRBJ1-1, with 9 bases identical to TRBD1. With V trimmed by 0 bases and J by 6 bases, 5 bases remained unmatched. Germline V lookup: CDR1 LNHNV, CDR2 YYDKDF (reference sequence). The CDR3 extends over 15 amino acids. The CDR3 sequence is CATSRDNRGLAEAFF. CDR3 nucleotides: TGTGCCACCAGCAGAGACAACAGGGGGCTCGCTGAAGCTTTCTTT.

The V gene is TRBV28, the J gene TRBJ1-4; TRBD1 might be the D (5 bases). Germline V gene sequence: CDR1 MDHEN, CDR2 SYDVKM. This CDR3 comprises 15 residues. The ends were cut back, 5 bases at V and 8 bases at J, with 18 bases in the middle. CDR3 DNA sequence: TGTGCCAGCAGTCTCTCCGGGACCCGTGGAGAAAAACTGTTTTTT. Its translation is CASSLSGTRGEKLFF.